This T cell receptor beta chain came from a study of blood T cell repertoires in COVID-19. On the study more broadly: Both acute and convalescent COVID-19 samples were obtained from the United States, Italy and Spain.

In the authors' methods: The assay estimated nucleated cells by amplifying reference gene primers. Assay: immunoSEQ multiplex PCR; the TCRdb copy retains only in-frame clones and omits some. That table is the source of V, J and clone size, and D and trimming were worked out from the DNA. Seen here are about 310,000 clones, about nine tenths observed once, and the top ten hold about 5%. Categorization into cohorts depended on clinical history that participants reported. Recovered Cohort 3 donors showed two negative PCRs, clearance, or symptom resolution. Germline lookup yields CDR1 MNHEY and CDR2 SVGAGI. V gave up 5 bases and J gave up 5 bases; unmatched junction bases: 4. CDR3 length: 14 amino acids.

V and J are TRBV6-5 and TRBJ1-5, with TRBD1 matching over 9 bases. The source is a man in his 60s who had recovered from COVID-19. Sequencing was done on a sample of PBMCs or T cells enriched from blood (not recorded which). Here the CDR3 DNA reads TGTGCCAGCAGTCTGACAGGGGGAGATCAGCCCCAGCATTTT. This encodes CASSLTGGDQPQHF.